This record concerns one TCR beta chain sequence. This table comes from immunoSEQ multiplex PCR, and its TCRdb copy is limited to in-frame clones, with some not included. The table lists 200,000 to 300,000 clones, roughly 81% of them singletons. This sample was taken from a study of blood T cell repertoires in COVID-19. Whole-study context: Nucleic acid was either cDNA or gDNA, and it came from T cells, B-cell-depleted T cells, or PBMCs.

Deletions cut 3 bases from V and 7 bases from J, with 12 bases between. This CDR3 is 13 amino acids long. Germline V gene sequence: CDR1 KGHDR, CDR2 SFDVKD. Material for sequencing was peripheral blood. The TCR sequence derives from an elderly woman with COVID-19, enrolled during active disease. The V gene is TRBV24-1, the J gene TRBJ2-7; D remains unclear. CDR3 protein: CATSDPPNAEQYF. For the CDR3, the DNA is TGTGCCACCAGTGATCCCCCTAACGCTGAGCAGTACTTC.